This T cell receptor beta chain was sequenced in a study of T cell responses to AZD1222 COVID-19 vaccine. Regarding the study as a whole: Donors were chiefly white British, with a greater number of females, and clonal diversity was perhaps underestimated.

Here immunoSEQ multiplex PCR was the method, and the copy in TCRdb shows in-frame clones only, minus some. Of tens of thousands of clones listed, approximately 91% are singletons. As concerns this clone: The antigen remains undetermined.

V was pared by 2 bases and J by 10 bases, with 9 bases of the junction left unmatched. CDR3 length: 14 amino acids. Germline V gene sequence: CDR1 SGHTA, CDR2 FQGNSA. The clonotype comes from an adult in good health. The chain employs TRBV7-2 and TRBJ2-3; 7 nucleotides line up with TRBD2. The source was peripheral blood, collected on day 0 of AZD1222 vaccination. DNA for the CDR3: TGTGCCAGCAGCTTATTGGGGGGGGGAACCGCGCAGTATTTT. This gives the protein CASSLLGGGTAQYF.